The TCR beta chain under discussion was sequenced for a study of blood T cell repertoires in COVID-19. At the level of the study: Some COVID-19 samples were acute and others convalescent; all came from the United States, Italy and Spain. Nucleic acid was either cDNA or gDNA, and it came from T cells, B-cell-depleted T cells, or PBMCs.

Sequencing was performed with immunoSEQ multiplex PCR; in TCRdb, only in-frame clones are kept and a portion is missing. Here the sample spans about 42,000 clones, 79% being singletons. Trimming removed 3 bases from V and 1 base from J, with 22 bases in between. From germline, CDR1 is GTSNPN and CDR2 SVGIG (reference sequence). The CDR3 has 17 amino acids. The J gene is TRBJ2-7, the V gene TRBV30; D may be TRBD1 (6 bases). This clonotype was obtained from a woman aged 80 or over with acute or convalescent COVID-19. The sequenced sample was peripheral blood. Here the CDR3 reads CAWSPAPPGAKSYEQYF. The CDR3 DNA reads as TGTGCCTGGAGCCCAGCCCCCCCAGGGGCCAAATCCTACGAGCAGTACTTC.